Reported below is one TCR beta chain. What it binds is not known. Germline assignment: CDR1 MNHEY and CDR2 SVGAGI. The CDR3 length is 15 residues. J gave up 2 bases and V 6 bases, and 9 bases lay outside the gene matches. These data belong to a study of cytomegalovirus exposure and HLA in healthy donors. The PCR employed 60 Vbeta primers together with 13 Jbeta primers. Data came from immunoSEQ multiplex PCR; TCRdb stores just in-frame clones and leaves some out. Of roughly 82,000 clones detected, roughly 74% appear once; the ten largest clones hold about 6%. The study's findings and limits: A later analysis, which compared TCR beta chains of equal frequency, found the HLA-associated ones more clonally expanded.

Donors sampled were nominally healthy, though unrecorded immune exposures were likely. The clonotype was recovered from a woman between 50 and 59 years old in good health and CMV-seropositive. V gene TRBV6-5 combines with J gene TRBJ1-2, with 7 bases identical to TRBD1. What was sequenced was PBMCs. The CDR3 sequence is CASSLLETGNYGYTF. The CDR3 DNA sequence: TGTGCCAGCAGCCTACTAGAGACAGGGAACTATGGCTACACCTTC.